Shown below are 32 T cell receptor beta chains from a single sample sequenced in a study of blood T cell repertoires in COVID-19. TCRdb keeps only in-frame clones here, not all; method: immunoSEQ multiplex PCR. This table has under 200,000 clones, 75% to 90% appearing once. Sequencing was performed on peripheral blood. Receptors were obtained from a man aged 60 to 75 with acute or convalescent COVID-19.

The chain carries TRBV20-1 and TRBJ2-5, with 9 bases matching TRBD2. The length of the CDR3 is 16 residues. J was trimmed by 3 bases and V by 3 bases; bases with no gene match: 11. Germline V gene lookup returns CDR1 DFQATT and CDR2 SNEGSKA (reference sequence). In DNA form, the CDR3 reads TGCAGTGCTAGTCCGGGGGAGCGGGGGGTAAAAGAGACCCAGTACTTC. It yields the protein CSASPGERGVKETQYF.

The chain combines TRBV19 with TRBJ1-4; D is possibly TRBD1 (6 bases). The V end lost 7 bases, the J end lost 3 bases, and 18 bases lay between the germline ends. CDR1 and CDR2 from the germline V gene are LNHDA and SQIVND (reference sequence). There are 16 residues in the CDR3. The CDR3 DNA sequence: TGTGCCAGTACCCCCAGGGGTGTTGTCTCTAATGAAAAACTGTTTTTT. Encoded protein: CASTPRGVVSNEKLFF.

This chain links TRBV29-1 with TRBJ2-1; D perhaps matches TRBD1 (6 bases). Trimming took 6 bases from V and 6 from J, leaving 15 bases between them. This CDR3 is built from 13 residues. The germline CDR1 and CDR2 sequences are SQVTM and ANQGSEA. The CDR3 DNA reads as TGCAGCGTGGGGGATGCAGGGGTCAATGAGCAGTTCTTC. Its protein is CSVGDAGVNEQFF.

The rearrangement links TRBV14 to TRBJ1-1, with D maybe TRBD1 (6 bases). The CDR3 is 14 residues long. V shed 7 bases and J shed 1 base, with 13 bases lying between them. Germline CDR1 is SGHDN and CDR2 is FVKESK. The chain's CDR3 is CASNRDGRNTEAFF. The CDR3 nucleotides are TGTGCCAGCAACAGGGACGGGCGGAACACTGAAGCTTTCTTT.

This chain uses TRBV19 with TRBJ1-1; no clear D gene. Germline loops: CDR1 LNHDA, CDR2 SQIVND (reference sequence). The CDR3 covers 16 residues. With 3 bases removed from V and 0 bases from J, the gap between germline ends came to 14 bases. This CDR3 reads CASSILEAGLNTEAFF. The CDR3 coding sequence is TGTGCCAGTAGTATTCTTGAGGCCGGCTTGAACACTGAAGCTTTCTTT.

The rearrangement uses TRBV10-3 and TRBJ1-6, with 8 bases lining up with TRBD1. With 7 bases clipped from V and 10 bases from J, the junction kept 6 bases outside the gene matches. The CDR3 runs to 13 residues. CDR1 is ENHRY and CDR2 is SYGVKD in the germline V gene. CDR3 loop: CAIKAGGGSPLHF. Written as DNA, the CDR3 is TGTGCCATCAAGGCAGGGGGCGGATCACCCCTCCACTTT.

This clone was detected once. This chain links TRBV18 with TRBJ2-7, with TRBD2 identical over 11 bases. V lost 3 bases to trimming and J lost 3 bases; unmatched junction nucleotides: 1. The germline gives CDR1 KGHSH, CDR2 LQKENI. The CDR3 spans 14 residues. This CDR3 reads CASSPSGGVYEQYF. In DNA, the CDR3 is TGTGCCAGCTCACCTAGCGGGGGGGTCTACGAGCAGTACTTC.

The V gene is TRBV18, the J gene TRBJ1-5; 7 nucleotides match TRBD1. The CDR3 loop spans 17 amino acids. Trimming took 1 base from V and 1 from J; bases not matched to a gene: 7. Germline V gene sequence: CDR1 KGHSH, CDR2 LQKENI. The CDR3 sequence is CASSPRPTGESNQPQHF. The CDR3 DNA reads as TGTGCCAGCTCACCACGGCCTACAGGGGAAAGCAATCAGCCCCAGCATTTT.

The chain couples TRBV6-2 or TRBV6-3 to TRBJ2-7; the D is unclear. The CDR3 totals 15 residues. The germline V gene encodes CDR1 MNHEY and CDR2 SVGEGT. Trimming cost V 6 bases and J 0 bases, with 15 bases left between them. The CDR3 reads CASSPARVTSYEQYF. In DNA form, the CDR3 reads TGTGCCAGCAGCCCCGCCCGGGTCACCTCCTACGAGCAGTACTTC.

V and J are TRBV6-6 and TRBJ2-1, with D maybe TRBD2 (5 bases). With 3 bases removed from V and 1 base from J, the gap between germline ends came to 7 bases. Germline V gene data show CDR1 as MNHNY and CDR2 as SVGAGI (reference sequence). This CDR3 comprises 14 residues. CDR3 loop: CASSYSASYNEQFF. In nucleotides, the CDR3 is TGTGCCAGCAGTTATAGCGCTTCCTACAATGAGCAGTTCTTC.

The rearrangement links TRBV7-2 to TRBJ2-5; D gene unclear. Per germline, CDR1 SGHTA and CDR2 FQGNSA. The CDR3 is 13 amino acids. V was trimmed by 5 bases and J by 5 bases, leaving 12 bases between them. The CDR3 loop is CASSGQVLETQYF. The CDR3 DNA reads as TGTGCCAGCAGCGGCCAGGTCTTGGAGACCCAGTACTTC.

This clone was detected a few times. The V and J genes are TRBV5-6 and TRBJ1-5; D is possibly TRBD1 (5 bases). Germline CDR1 reads SGHDT; CDR2 reads YYEEEE. Trimming took off 2 bases at V and 2 bases at J, with 8 bases between the two ends. The CDR3 is 14 residues long. CDR3 region: CASSFSTGNQPQHF. DNA for the CDR3: TGTGCCAGCAGCTTCTCGACAGGCAATCAGCCCCAGCATTTT.

The chain is built from TRBV12-3 or TRBV12-4 and TRBJ2-1; 7 bases map to TRBD1. The CDR3 length is 13 residues. V gave up 6 bases and J gave up 7 bases; unmatched junction bases: 6. CDR3 sequence (DNA): TGTGCCAGCAGCCCGGGACAGATAAATGAGCAGTTCTTC. Its protein is CASSPGQINEQFF.

V and J are TRBV14 and TRBJ2-2; 8 bases fit TRBD2. The CDR3 loop spans 14 amino acids. Germline loops: CDR1 SGHDN, CDR2 FVKESK. This chain's CDR3 is CPGEAGGETGELFF. As DNA, the CDR3 is TGTCCTGGGGAGGCGGGAGGTGAGACCGGGGAGCTGTTTTTT.

Written as DNA, the CDR3 is TGCGCCAGCAGCCACAGACTAGCGGCCCCCGGCGAGCAGTACTTC. This gives the protein CASSHRLAAPGEQYF. This chain joins TRBV4-1 and TRBJ2-7; TRBD2 aligns across 9 bases. Germline trimming cut 3 bases from V and 6 bases from J; bases unmatched to any gene: 9. Germline V CDR1 and CDR2: MGHRA, YSYEKL. This CDR3 region has 15 residues.

The rearrangement joins TRBV6-5 to TRBJ2-3, with D tentatively TRBD2 (6 bases). Trimming left V 7 bases short and J 4 bases short, with 12 bases between. CDR3 length: 13 residues. Germline assignment: CDR1 MNHEY and CDR2 SVGAGI. The CDR3 loop is CASNGGPADTQYF. DNA for the CDR3: TGTGCCAGCAACGGGGGACCGGCAGATACGCAGTATTTT.

This rearrangement joins TRBV20-1 to TRBJ2-2, with TRBD2 as a possible D gene (5 bases). CDR3 length: 17 amino acids. Germline CDR1 DFQATT, CDR2 SNEGSKA (reference sequence). Between the trimmed V and J ends, which lost 3 bases and 3 bases, there was a span of 20 bases. The CDR3 DNA sequence: TGCAGTGCTAGTAAGCCAGGAGCGGTGGGCTACACCGGGGAGCTGTTTTTT. This codes for CSASKPGAVGYTGELFF.

On this clone itself: This CDR3 is also generated by other DNA sequences in the sample. This rearrangement joins TRBV4-3 to TRBJ1-2, with TRBD1 matching over 7 bases. The CDR3 covers 14 residues. Germline loops: CDR1 LGHNA, CDR2 YSLEER. The V and J ends lost 4 bases and 2 bases, in that order; junction bases with no gene match: 4. In DNA, the CDR3 is TGCGCCAGCAGCCCCAGACAGGGAAACTATGGCTACACCTTC. It codes for CASSPRQGNYGYTF.

Only one count was recorded for this clone. The V call is TRBV3-1 (or the pseudogene TRBV3-2), the J call TRBJ1-2; D is ambiguous. The CDR3 length is 17 residues. Germline V gives CDR1 LGHDT, CDR2 YNNKEL (reference sequence). The V and J ends lost 4 bases and 1 base respectively, with 19 bases between them. The CDR3 sequence is CASSPAKYRRLNYGYTF. DNA of the CDR3: TGTGCCAGCAGCCCAGCGAAGTATCGTCGACTTAACTATGGCTACACCTTC.

The V gene is TRBV7-2, the J gene TRBJ2-7; D is undetermined. Trimming removed 3 bases at V and 4 bases at J, with 4 bases between. CDR1 SGHTA and CDR2 FQGNSA come from the germline V gene. The CDR3 consists of 11 residues. CDR3 in amino acids: CASSFLYEQYF. As DNA, the CDR3 is TGTGCCAGCAGCTTCCTATACGAGCAGTACTTC.

The rearrangement uses TRBV24-1 and TRBJ2-4; no reliable D call. CDR1 and CDR2 (germline): KGHDR, SFDVKD. The length of the CDR3 is 15 residues. Trimming stripped 8 bases from V and 0 bases from J, with 13 bases between. The CDR3 here is CATNGSAKAKNIQYF. In DNA form, the CDR3 reads TGTGCCACCAATGGAAGCGCAAAAGCCAAAAACATTCAGTACTTC.

The CDR3 nucleotides read TGTGCCAGCTCACTCGAACTAGCGGGGGACACAGATACGCAGTATTTT. Translation gives CASSLELAGDTDTQYF. This chain links TRBV18 with TRBJ2-3; 11 bases fit TRBD2. The germline V gene encodes CDR1 KGHSH and CDR2 LQKENI. V shed 4 bases, J shed 2 bases, and the junction held 5 bases outside the gene matches. The CDR3 sequence is 16 residues long.

The J gene is TRBJ2-1, the V gene TRBV9; 13 positions agree with TRBD2. Germline CDR1 reads SGDLS; CDR2 reads YYNGEE. The V and J ends lost 3 bases and 8 bases, in that order; junction bases with no gene match: 5. This CDR3 is built from 15 residues. CDR3 nucleotides: TGTGCCAGCAGCGCACGGACTAGCGGGAGCGATGAGCAGTTCTTC. Protein sequence: CASSARTSGSDEQFF.

Only one count was recorded for this clone. This rearrangement joins TRBV27 to TRBJ2-3; no reliable D call. This CDR3 comprises 13 residues. CDR1 and CDR2 (germline): MNHEY, SMNVEV (reference sequence). V was shortened by 3 bases and J by 5 bases, with 9 bases between the two germline ends. The CDR3 region is CASSFSPVDTQYF. The CDR3 DNA reads as TGTGCCAGCAGTTTCTCCCCAGTAGATACGCAGTATTTT.

The chain combines TRBV18 with TRBJ1-2, with 7 nucleotides matching TRBD1. Germline V lookup: CDR1 KGHSH, CDR2 LQKENI. This CDR3 is 16 amino acids long. J was trimmed by 0 bases and V by 6 bases; bases with no gene match: 10. The CDR3 region has the DNA TGTGCCAGCTCCCACCGGACAGGCCAAGCTAACTATGGCTACACCTTC. Amino acid sequence: CASSHRTGQANYGYTF.

For the CDR3, the DNA is TGCGCCAGCAGTGAACTAGCGGGAAATGAGCAGTTCTTC. Translation: CASSELAGNEQFF. The chain is built from TRBV10-1 and TRBJ2-1; 10 bases line up with TRBD2. The CDR3 extends over 13 amino acids. With V trimmed by 3 bases and J by 7 bases, 0 bases remained unmatched. Germline lookup yields CDR1 WNHNN and CDR2 SYGVQD (reference sequence).

V gene TRBV10-3 combines with J gene TRBJ2-1, with TRBD2 matching over 11 bases. J was trimmed by 4 bases and V by 8 bases; bases with no gene match: 1. Germline CDR1 reads ENHRY; CDR2 reads SYGVKD. The CDR3 loop spans 13 amino acids. CDR3 coding DNA: TGTGCCATCGGGACTAGCGGATACAATGAGCAGTTCTTC. It specifies CAIGTSGYNEQFF.

This clone was recorded only once. Relative to the germline gene, one junction end is altered; a read error may explain this. V gene TRBV6-1 combines with J gene TRBJ1-5; D possibly corresponds to TRBD1 (5 bases). Per the germline V gene, CDR1 is MNHNS and CDR2 is SASEGT. The CDR3 is 13 residues long. The CDR3 sequence: CASSEGQLGPQHF. DNA for the CDR3: TGTGCCAGCAGTGAAGGACAGTTAGGGCCCCAACATTTT.

V usage is TRBV6-1 and J usage is TRBJ2-1, with D maybe TRBD2 (5 bases). This CDR3 comprises 12 residues. Germline values: CDR1 MNHNS, CDR2 SASEGT. Trimming removed 4 bases from V and 7 bases from J, with 8 bases in between. CDR3 sequence reads: CASSVARNEQFF. The CDR3 bases are TGTGCCAGCAGTGTAGCGAGGAATGAGCAGTTCTTC.

The chain recombines TRBV28 with TRBJ2-4, with TRBD2 identical over 12 bases. CDR1 MDHEN and CDR2 SYDVKM come from the germline V gene. Germline trimming cut 2 bases from V and 0 bases from J; bases unmatched to any gene: 5. The CDR3 is 18 amino acids. The CDR3, as DNA: TGTGCCAGCAGTTTAGGGCGACTAGCGGGAGTAGCCAAAAACATTCAGTACTTC. Translating gives CASSLGRLAGVAKNIQYF.

The rearrangement links TRBV3-1 (or the pseudogene TRBV3-2) to TRBJ2-5; D might be TRBD1 (6 bases). The germline CDR1 and CDR2 sequences are LGHDT and YNNKEL (reference sequence). The ends were cut back, 0 bases at V and 2 bases at J, with 10 bases in the middle. The CDR3 totals 15 residues. In DNA form, the CDR3 reads TGTGCCAGCAGCCAAGAGGGACACTCTCAAGAGACCCAGTACTTC. Translating it yields CASSQEGHSQETQYF.

V gene TRBV29-1 combines with J gene TRBJ2-1; no clear D gene. Germline assignment: CDR1 SQVTM and CDR2 ANQGSEA. With 4 bases removed from V and 6 bases from J, the gap between germline ends came to 7 bases. The CDR3 totals 11 residues. As DNA, the CDR3 is TGCAGCGTTGTCCCCGTCAATGAGCAGTTCTTC. Its translation: CSVVPVNEQFF.